The 13 T cell receptor beta chains below come from one sample, sequenced in a study of vaccination effects on CD4 cells after COVID-19. The ViraFEST assay expanded antigen-specific CD4+ T cells with viral peptide pools before sequencing. Following 10 days of culture, CD4+ T cells were isolated. Recipients of the vaccine had no prior SARS-CoV-2 infection and negative nucleocapsid antibodies. Method: immunoSEQ multiplex PCR; TCRdb's copy keeps in-frame clones and lacks some. The profile shows 30,000 to 35,000 clones, around four fifths of them singletons. These receptors have no identified antigens. Source: CD4+ T cells from PBMCs cultured with HCoV-OC43 spike peptides, taken before COVID-19 vaccination. Subset specified: HCoV-OC43 spike overlapping peptide pool stimulation. These receptors all come from a human donor who received a COVID-19 vaccine.

The J gene is TRBJ2-1, the V gene TRBV5-5; D gene ambiguous. The germline gives CDR1 SGHKS, CDR2 YYEKEE (reference sequence). The CDR3 runs 14 residues. V lost 5 bases and J lost 3, with 12 bases in between. CDR3 loop: CASRPGTLYNEQFF. The CDR3 DNA sequence: TGTGCCAGCAGACCAGGTACACTCTACAATGAGCAGTTCTTC.

The J gene is TRBJ2-1, the V gene TRBV5-8, with D perhaps being TRBD1 or TRBD2 (6 bases each). CDR1 SGHTS and CDR2 YDEGEE come from the germline V gene. The CDR3 is 14 amino acids. Trimming shortened V by 6 bases and J by 1 base, and 11 bases separated the two germline ends. In nucleotides, the CDR3 is TGTGCCAGCAATAAGGGGGGATCCTACAATGAGCAGTTCTTC. It encodes CASNKGGSYNEQFF.

The chain uses TRBV5-4 and TRBJ2-1, with D possibly being TRBD1 (5 bases). The CDR3 is 14 residues long. Trimming stripped 4 bases from V and 6 bases from J, with 14 bases between. The germline CDR1 and CDR2 sequences are SGHNT and YYREEE (reference sequence). This chain's CDR3 is CASSPTDFGNEQFF. Here the CDR3 DNA reads TGTGCCAGCAGCCCGACAGACTTTGGCAATGAGCAGTTCTTC.

This chain uses TRBV3-1 (or the pseudogene TRBV3-2) with TRBJ1-1; D possibly corresponds to TRBD1 (5 bases). V lost 5 bases and J 1 base, leaving 11 bases between the germline ends. CDR1 is LGHDT and CDR2 is YNNKEL in the germline V gene (reference sequence). This CDR3 comprises 14 residues. The CDR3 coding sequence is TGTGCCAGCAGCGCGGGCACAGGGAACACTGAAGCTTTCTTT. Its protein is CASSAGTGNTEAFF.

The V gene is TRBV11-2, the J gene TRBJ1-1; D is perhaps TRBD1 (5 bases). The V end lost 1 base, the J end lost 6 bases, and 9 bases lay between the germline ends. This CDR3 comprises 13 residues. Germline V gives CDR1 SGHAT, CDR2 FQNNGV. CDR3 coding DNA: TGTGCCAGCAGCTTAGGGGGGTTTTCTGAAGCTTTCTTT. Its protein is CASSLGGFSEAFF.

This chain connects TRBV29-1 to TRBJ2-6; no clear D gene. The CDR3 runs 12 residues. Germline CDR1 is SQVTM and CDR2 is ANQGSEA. Trimming took off 7 bases at V and 4 bases at J, with 8 bases between the two ends. The CDR3 sequence is CSANVGANVLTF. In DNA, the CDR3 is TGCAGCGCGAATGTCGGGGCCAACGTCCTGACTTTC.

This rearrangement joins TRBV18 to TRBJ2-7, with D possibly called TRBD1 or TRBD2 (5 bases each). This CDR3 spans 15 amino acids. Per germline, CDR1 KGHSH and CDR2 LQKENI. Trimming left V 1 base short and J 3 bases short, with 13 bases between. The CDR3 sequence is CASSPRRDAYYEQYF. The CDR3 nucleotides read TGTGCCAGCTCACCACGACGGGACGCCTACTACGAGCAGTACTTC.

The gene calls are TRBV6-5 and TRBJ1-4, with a possible D match to TRBD1 (5 bases). The CDR3 contains 16 residues. Germline V gene sequence: CDR1 MNHEY, CDR2 SVGAGI. V dropped 4 bases and J dropped 1 base, with 13 bases sitting between them. In DNA, the CDR3 is TGTGCCAGCAGTTCCCCGGTTGGGGGAACTAATGAAAAACTGTTTTTT. Residues: CASSSPVGGTNEKLFF.

The V and J genes are TRBV5-4 and TRBJ2-7, with TRBD2 matching 13 bases. The junction had 10 bases not matched to a gene; V was cut back by 4 bases and J by 6 bases. CDR1 is SGHNT and CDR2 is YYREEE in the germline V gene (reference sequence). CDR3 length equals 16 residues. CDR3 loop: CASSEGLAGLLLEQYF. The CDR3 DNA reads TGTGCCAGCAGCGAGGGACTAGCGGGACTTTTACTCGAGCAGTACTTC.

The chain couples TRBV30 to TRBJ2-3, with a possible D match to TRBD1 (5 bases). V was pared by 2 bases and J by 3 bases, with 9 bases between. This CDR3 contains 13 residues. Germline CDR1 reads GTSNPN; CDR2 reads SVGIG (reference sequence). In DNA, the CDR3 is TGTGCCTGGAGTAGCAGGGTGACAGATACGCAGTATTTT. It translates to CAWSSRVTDTQYF.

The chain has TRBV9 and TRBJ1-6; tentatively, D is TRBD1 (6 bases). The CDR3 loop spans 15 amino acids. Trimming took 7 bases from V and 6 from J, leaving 17 bases between them. In germline, CDR1 is SGDLS, CDR2 YYNGEE. This CDR3 reads CASPGGRAFNSPLHF. For the CDR3, the DNA is TGTGCCAGCCCCGGGGGCAGGGCCTTTAATTCACCCCTCCACTTT.

The rearrangement uses TRBV28 and TRBJ1-4, with D possibly TRBD1 on 6 matching bases. V lost 6 bases, J lost 8 bases, and 19 bases lay in between. CDR3 length: 15 amino acids. Germline V gene data show CDR1 as MDHEN and CDR2 as SYDVKM. This CDR3 is CASSPLAGGDEKLFF. CDR3 nucleotides: TGTGCCAGCAGCCCCTTAGCGGGGGGCGACGAAAAACTGTTTTTT.

V gene TRBV18 combines with J gene TRBJ2-7; 8 positions agree with TRBD1. This CDR3 region has 14 residues. Germline CDR1 and CDR2: KGHSH and LQKENI. Losses at the gene ends were 5 bases for V and 2 bases for J; bases not matched to a gene: 5. CDR3 residues: CASSDRQGTYEQYF. As DNA, the CDR3 is TGTGCCAGCTCAGACCGACAGGGGACCTACGAGCAGTACTTC.